A single sample is the source of the 26 T cell receptor beta chains below, sequenced in a study of blood T cell repertoires in COVID-19. Produced via immunoSEQ multiplex PCR; TCRdb's table is partial and in-frame only. The data hold 150,000 to 190,000 clones, with approximately 80% observed a single time. Sequenced sample: peripheral blood. These receptor sequences come from a woman older than 75 with acute or convalescent COVID-19.

The sample holds a few counts of this clone. This chain uses TRBV3-1 (or the pseudogene TRBV3-2) with TRBJ2-1, with 12 nucleotides matching TRBD2. With 5 bases clipped from V and 4 bases from J, the junction kept 0 bases outside the gene matches. Germline V CDR1 and CDR2: LGHDT, YNNKEL (reference sequence). This CDR3 spans 14 amino acids. CDR3 in amino acids: CASSGTSGYNEQFF. The CDR3 bases are TGTGCCAGCAGCGGGACTAGCGGGTACAATGAGCAGTTCTTC.

The J gene is TRBJ2-3, the V gene TRBV3-1 (or the pseudogene TRBV3-2), with 8 bases that match TRBD2. The germline CDR1 and CDR2 sequences are LGHDT and YNNKEL (reference sequence). The ends lost 0 bases at V and 3 bases at J; junction bases unmatched: 8. The CDR3 length is 17 residues. The CDR3 nucleotides read TGTGCCAGCAGCCAAGACTGGGCGGGAGGACAAACAGATACGCAGTATTTT. This encodes CASSQDWAGGQTDTQYF.

This clone was seen more than once but under ten times. The J gene is TRBJ1-5, the V gene TRBV6-5, with D tentatively TRBD1 (6 bases). V was shortened by 4 bases and J by 4 bases, with 11 bases between the two germline ends. The length of the CDR3 is 14 residues. CDR1 and CDR2 (germline): MNHEY, SVGAGI. The CDR3 DNA follows: TGTGCCAGCAGTTTGACCCAGGGGAATCAGCCCCAGCATTTT. Its protein product is CASSLTQGNQPQHF.

The chain joins TRBV9 to TRBJ2-1; D ambiguous. This CDR3 contains 14 residues. Germline CDR1 and CDR2: SGDLS and YYNGEE. Trimming took 5 bases from V and 4 from J, leaving 13 bases between them. The CDR3 DNA reads TGTGCCAGCAGGCAAGTAGATGGTTACAATGAGCAGTTCTTC. Its protein product is CASRQVDGYNEQFF.

The rearrangement uses TRBV11-2 and TRBJ2-1; the match to TRBD2 covers 12 bases. The trim removed 0 bases at V and 0 bases at J, leaving 6 bases unmatched. This CDR3 contains 19 residues. CDR1 SGHAT and CDR2 FQNNGV come from the germline V gene. CDR3 sequence: CASSLEPSGGVGSYNEQFF. DNA of the CDR3: TGTGCCAGCAGCTTAGAGCCTAGCGGGGGGGTGGGCTCCTACAATGAGCAGTTCTTC.

The J gene is TRBJ1-2, the V gene TRBV19, with TRBD1 matching 9 bases. V gave up 6 bases and J gave up 2 bases; unmatched junction bases: 7. The CDR3 runs 15 residues. Per the germline V gene, CDR1 is LNHDA and CDR2 is SQIVND (reference sequence). The CDR3 region has the DNA TGTGCCAGTAGCAATCTGGGACAGGGAAACTATGGCTACACCTTC. This sequence encodes CASSNLGQGNYGYTF.

Only one count was recorded for this clone. The rearrangement uses TRBV6-2 or TRBV6-3 and TRBJ1-1; no definite D call. Germline-derived CDR1 and CDR2 are MNHEY and SVGEGT. V lost 6 bases to trimming and J lost 4 bases, with 9 bases between them. This CDR3 comprises 12 residues. The CDR3 DNA reads TGTGCCAGCAGGCCTTCCCTCACTGAAGCTTTCTTT. This translates into CASRPSLTEAFF.

Only a few counts were recorded for this clone. CDR3 loop: CASTKREGPNEQYF. DNA of the CDR3: TGTGCCAGCACCAAGCGGGAGGGCCCCAACGAGCAGTACTTC. V gene TRBV18 combines with J gene TRBJ2-7, with 10 positions matching TRBD2. The CDR3 is 14 amino acids. Trimming at V came to 8 bases and at J to 5 bases, leaving 9 bases not matched to a gene. The germline V gene has CDR1 KGHSH and CDR2 LQKENI.

The chain is built from TRBV5-1 and TRBJ2-1, with 10 positions matching TRBD2. The CDR3 covers 19 residues. V lost 1 base, J lost 4 bases, and 14 bases stayed unmatched. Germline V gene sequence: CDR1 SGHRS, CDR2 YFSETQ. The CDR3 nucleotides read TGCGCCAGCAGCTTGACCCTAGCGGGAGTGGTCCAGTTATACAATGAGCAGTTCTTC. Translation gives CASSLTLAGVVQLYNEQFF.

The chain couples TRBV7-2 to TRBJ1-1, with unresolved D. V was pared by 5 bases and J by 5 bases, with 15 bases between. The CDR3 loop spans 14 amino acids. The germline V gene encodes CDR1 SGHTA and CDR2 FQGNSA. The DNA for the CDR3 is TGTGCCAGCAGCACCCGGGATGGTCCTACTGAAGCTTTCTTT. Translating it yields CASSTRDGPTEAFF.

The rearrangement joins TRBV5-6 to TRBJ1-1; tentative D call: TRBD1 (5 bases). Germline CDR1 and CDR2: SGHDT and YYEEEE. The CDR3 is 15 residues long. V lost 1 base to trimming and J lost 4 bases, with 14 bases between them. The DNA of the CDR3 is TGTGCCAGCAGCTTGCGTGGGGGGTCTTCCACTGAAGCTTTCTTT. It codes for CASSLRGGSSTEAFF.

V gene TRBV7-3 combines with J gene TRBJ2-2; TRBD1 matches at 7 bases. Germline CDR1 and CDR2: SGHTA and FQGTGA. The CDR3 sequence is 18 residues long. With 3 bases clipped from V and 1 base from J, the junction kept 11 bases outside the gene matches. CDR3: CASSFGSGGIVNTGELFF. Here the CDR3 DNA reads TGTGCCAGCAGCTTCGGTTCAGGGGGTATAGTGAACACCGGGGAGCTGTTTTTT.

The chain recombines TRBV5-1 with TRBJ1-6; D uncertain. V dropped 1 base and J dropped 7 bases, with 9 bases sitting between them. This CDR3 region has 14 residues. Germline loops: CDR1 SGHRS, CDR2 YFSETQ. CDR3 bases: TGCGCCAGCAGCTTGCCCGGGATCAATTCACCCCTCCACTTT. Amino acid sequence: CASSLPGINSPLHF.

The CDR3 region has the DNA TGTGCCAGCAGCCCAGGACAGTTGGCAGATACGCAGTATTTT. Encoded protein: CASSPGQLADTQYF. The chain carries TRBV7-9 and TRBJ2-3; tentatively, D is TRBD1 (6 bases). The V gene's germline CDR1 is SEHNR and CDR2 FQNEAQ (reference sequence). The germline V and J ends were trimmed by 5 bases and 4 bases, with 13 bases remaining between them. The CDR3 totals 14 residues. Combining the CDR3 with reference TRBV7-9 and TRBJ2-3 gives the whole variable domain DTGVSQNPRHKITKRGQNVTFRCDPISEHNRLYWYRQTLGQGPEFLTYFQNEAQLEKSRLLSDRFSAERPKGSFSTLEIQRTEQGDSAMYLCASSPGQLADTQYFGPGTRLTVL.

This chain uses TRBV5-4 with TRBJ2-1, with D tentatively TRBD1 (5 bases). The CDR3 has 15 residues. Trimming cost V 0 bases and J 4 bases, with 11 bases left between them. Germline assignment: CDR1 SGHNT and CDR2 YYREEE (reference sequence). The CDR3 coding sequence is TGTGCCAGCAGCTTGGTGGACAAAATTTACAATGAGCAGTTCTTC. As protein: CASSLVDKIYNEQFF.

The chain couples TRBV19 to TRBJ1-5; 7 nucleotides line up with TRBD1. With 6 bases clipped from V and 8 bases from J, the junction kept 16 bases outside the gene matches. In germline, CDR1 is LNHDA, CDR2 SQIVND (reference sequence). This CDR3 has 16 residues. In DNA form, the CDR3 reads TGTGCCAGTAGCTCTCTTGGGGACAGCATAAACAAGCCCCAGCATTTT. The encoded protein is CASSSLGDSINKPQHF. The full variable domain, its missing parts supplied by reference TRBV19 and TRBJ1-5, is DGGITQSPKYLFRKEGQNVTLSCEQNLNHDAMYWYRQDPGQGLRLIYYSQIVNDFQKGDIAEGYSVSREKKESFPLTVTSAQKNPTAFYLCASSSLGDSINKPQHFGDGTRLSIL.

The chain employs TRBV30 and TRBJ1-1, with a possible D match to TRBD1 (6 bases). This CDR3 has 15 amino acids. V gave up 1 base and J gave up 2 bases, with 14 bases separating them. Looked up from germline, CDR1 is GTSNPN and CDR2 is SVGIG (reference sequence). Written as DNA, the CDR3 is TGTGCCTGGAGTGACCCGAGACAGGCAAACACTGAAGCTTTCTTT. Translating it yields CAWSDPRQANTEAFF.

The chain uses TRBV6-2 or TRBV6-3 and TRBJ2-5; no clear D. The CDR3 consists of 13 residues. V was shortened by 2 bases and J by 4 bases, with 8 bases between the two germline ends. Germline values: CDR1 MNHEY, CDR2 SVGEGT. The CDR3 coding sequence is TGTGCCAGCAGTTACATCCCCGGAGAGACCCAGTACTTC. Its protein product is CASSYIPGETQYF.

This chain uses TRBV7-2 with TRBJ2-6, with TRBD2 identical over 7 bases. There are 16 residues in the CDR3. Germline CDR1 SGHTA, CDR2 FQGNSA. The V segment lost 5 bases and the J segment 0 bases; nucleotides outside the gene matches: 4. CDR3 DNA sequence: TGTGCCAGCAGCCCCTCGGGAGGCTCTGGGGCCAACGTCCTGACTTTC. The encoded protein is CASSPSGGSGANVLTF.

The chain carries TRBV27 and TRBJ2-3, with D possibly being TRBD2 (6 bases). The germline gives CDR1 MNHEY, CDR2 SMNVEV (reference sequence). The CDR3 is made up of 15 amino acids. V gave up 2 bases and J gave up 4 bases, with 13 bases separating them. The CDR3 bases are TGTGCCAGCAGTTTAATCGGGAGTCCTCCAGATACGCAGTATTTT. Translated: CASSLIGSPPDTQYF.

The V and J genes are TRBV5-1 and TRBJ2-1; a weak D match, TRBD2 (6 bases). The ends were cut back, 1 base at V and 8 bases at J, with 19 bases in the middle. This CDR3 comprises 16 residues. CDR1 and CDR2 (germline): SGHRS, YFSETQ. The CDR3: CASSLLGDLGSDEQFF. CDR3 DNA sequence: TGCGCCAGCAGCTTGCTCGGGGACTTAGGGTCGGATGAGCAGTTCTTC.

V is TRBV7-3 and J is TRBJ2-7; 8 bases match TRBD1. The V gene end was trimmed by 5 bases and the J gene end by 0 bases; junction bases not matched to a gene: 6. CDR3 length equals 15 residues. Germline V lookup: CDR1 SGHTA, CDR2 FQGTGA. The DNA for the CDR3 is TGTGCCAGCAGCGTAGGACAGGGAAGCTCCTACGAGCAGTACTTC. Its translation: CASSVGQGSSYEQYF. Supplemented by reference TRBV7-3 and TRBJ2-7, the full variable domain reads GAGVSQTPSNKVTEKGKYVELRCDPISGHTALYWYRQSLGQGPEFLIYFQGTGAADDSGLPNDRFFAVRPEGSVSTLKIQRTERGDSAVYLCASSVGQGSSYEQYFGPGTRLTVT.

The J gene is TRBJ1-5, the V gene TRBV6-5, with TRBD1 identical over 10 bases. The germline gives CDR1 MNHEY, CDR2 SVGAGI. CDR3 size: 14 residues. The V gene end was trimmed by 6 bases and the J gene end by 5 bases; junction bases not matched to a gene: 4. CDR3 sequence (DNA): TGTGCCAGCAGGTCCGGGACAGGGGATCAGCCCCAGCATTTT. The encoded protein is CASRSGTGDQPQHF.

V and J are TRBV19 and TRBJ1-2; D gene unclear. CDR1 and CDR2 from the germline V gene are LNHDA and SQIVND (reference sequence). V was clipped by 5 bases and J by 8 bases, with 15 bases between them. This CDR3 comprises 13 residues. The CDR3 DNA reads as TGTGCCAGTAGTTATACAGAAAGGAAGGGCTACACCTTC. Translating it yields CASSYTERKGYTF.

The chain employs TRBV19 and TRBJ1-2; D might be TRBD1 (6 bases). Germline V lookup: CDR1 LNHDA, CDR2 SQIVND (reference sequence). The CDR3 totals 13 residues. V gave up 4 bases and J gave up 5 bases, with 11 bases separating them. Written as DNA, the CDR3 is TGTGCCAGTAGTAAAGGACAGAGATATGGCTACACCTTC. It yields the protein CASSKGQRYGYTF.

Only one count was recorded for this clone. The rearrangement links TRBV7-3 to TRBJ2-6, with a weak D call TRBD1 (7 bases). With 5 bases removed from V and 4 bases from J, the gap between germline ends came to 24 bases. CDR1 and CDR2 (germline): SGHTA, FQGTGA. The CDR3 extends over 19 amino acids. The CDR3 sequence is CASSNYDPGGLGGANVLTF. The CDR3 region has the DNA TGTGCCAGCAGCAACTATGACCCAGGGGGACTGGGAGGGGCCAACGTCCTGACTTTC.